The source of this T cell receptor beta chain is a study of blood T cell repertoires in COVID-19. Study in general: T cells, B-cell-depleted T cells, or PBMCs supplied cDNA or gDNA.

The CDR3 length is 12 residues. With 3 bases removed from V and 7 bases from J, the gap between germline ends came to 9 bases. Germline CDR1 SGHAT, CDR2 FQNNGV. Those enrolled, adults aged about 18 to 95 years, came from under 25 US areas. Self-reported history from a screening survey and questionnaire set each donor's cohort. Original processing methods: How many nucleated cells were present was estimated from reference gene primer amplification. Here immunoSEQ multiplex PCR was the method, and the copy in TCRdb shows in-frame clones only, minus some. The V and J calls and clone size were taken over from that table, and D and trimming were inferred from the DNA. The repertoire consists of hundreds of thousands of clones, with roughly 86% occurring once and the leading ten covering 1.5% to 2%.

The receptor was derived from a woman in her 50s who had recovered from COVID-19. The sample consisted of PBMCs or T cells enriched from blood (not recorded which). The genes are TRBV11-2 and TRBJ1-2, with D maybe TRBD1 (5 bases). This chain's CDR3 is CASSFRQGGYTF. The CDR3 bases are TGTGCCAGCAGCTTCCGTCAGGGTGGCTACACCTTC.